Following are 6 T cell receptor beta chains from one sample sequenced in a study of technical replicates of blood from a few donors. Profiled with immunoSEQ multiplex PCR; TCRdb holds only in-frame clones, not every one. The data hold tens of thousands of clones, with 90% to 96% observed a single time. The sample was T cells isolated from PBMCs. These receptors came from a human donor in good health.

This rearrangement joins TRBV30 to TRBJ2-3; the D is unclear. This CDR3 has 10 residues. The germline CDR1 and CDR2 sequences are GTSNPN and SVGIG (reference sequence). The germline V and J ends were trimmed by 8 bases and 3 bases, with 6 bases remaining between them. CDR3 nucleotide sequence: TGTGCCACCGAGACAGATACGCAGTATTTT. Encoded protein: CATETDTQYF.

The chain has TRBV29-1 and TRBJ2-5, with 7 positions matching TRBD1. This CDR3 contains 11 residues. The J segment lost 5 bases and the V segment lost 6 bases, leaving 3 bases of the junction unmatched. CDR1 is SQVTM and CDR2 is ANQGSEA in the germline V gene. The CDR3 DNA sequence: TGCAGCGTCCCACAGGGGGAGACCCAGTACTTC. It encodes CSVPQGETQYF.

V gene TRBV5-1 combines with J gene TRBJ1-2, with 7 positions matching TRBD1. This CDR3 contains 15 residues. V shed 4 bases and J 0 bases; nucleotides not matched to a gene: 6. Per germline, CDR1 SGHRS and CDR2 YFSETQ. The CDR3, as DNA: TGCGCCAGCAGCCTCACAGGGGCCCCTAACTATGGCTACACCTTC. Encoded protein: CASSLTGAPNYGYTF.

This chain joins TRBV15 and TRBJ1-2; 12 positions agree with TRBD1. The CDR3 contains 17 residues. With V trimmed by 5 bases and J by 4 bases, 11 bases remained unmatched. Germline loops: CDR1 LNHNV, CDR2 YYDKDF (reference sequence). DNA of the CDR3: TGTGCCACCAGCGGCTTTTCCGGGACAGGGGGCAGCTATGGCTACACCTTC. It encodes CATSGFSGTGGSYGYTF. Combining the CDR3 with reference TRBV15 and TRBJ1-2 gives the whole variable domain DAMVIQNPRYQVTQFGKPVTLSCSQTLNHNVMYWYQQKSSQAPKLLFHYYDKDFNNEADTPDNFQSRRPNTSFCFLDIRSPGLGDTAMYLCATSGFSGTGGSYGYTFGSGTRLTVV.

The V call is TRBV10-2, the J call TRBJ2-2, with 12 positions matching TRBD2. Germline CDR1 reads WSHSY; CDR2 reads SAAADI. With V trimmed by 7 bases and J by 1 base, 4 bases remained unmatched. The CDR3 runs to 16 residues. The CDR3 is CASTGLAGRNTGELFF. The DNA for the CDR3 is TGCGCCAGCACAGGACTAGCGGGAAGGAACACCGGGGAGCTGTTTTTT.

The V call is TRBV27, the J call TRBJ2-7; D is perhaps TRBD2 (5 bases). The CDR3 extends over 13 amino acids. The V and J ends lost 6 bases and 4 bases respectively, with 13 bases between them. CDR1 and CDR2 (germline): MNHEY, SMNVEV (reference sequence). The CDR3 loop reads CASSPGISYEQYF. The DNA of the CDR3 is TGTGCCAGCAGCCCGGGGATATCATACGAGCAGTACTTC.